This T cell receptor (beta chain) was retrieved from a study of OX40 agonist ivuxolimab in advanced cancers. Study observations and caveats: Certain nonresponders additionally had low normalized T-cell clonal expansion.

Trimming took 5 bases from V and 2 from J, leaving 1 base between them. Per the germline V gene, CDR1 is SGHTA and CDR2 is FQGNSA. The CDR3 sequence is 11 residues long. The table came from immunoSEQ multiplex PCR; TCRdb's copy has only in-frame clones and leaves some out. The sample consists of roughly 76,000 clones, 85% of them appearing once. This clone was found once. Antigen specificity is unknown. The sequence was collected from an adult with an advanced solid tumor such as melanoma, head and neck, liver or kidney cancer. Sequenced here: CD4+ or CD8+ T cells sorted from blood, sampled in a trial of the OX40 agonist ivuxolimab. The chain is built from TRBV7-2 and TRBJ2-1; D remains ambiguous. In DNA, the CDR3 is TGTGCCAGCAGCGCCTACAATGAGCAGTTCTTC. Protein sequence: CASSAYNEQFF. Together with reference TRBV7-2 and TRBJ2-1, the CDR3 gives the full variable domain: GAGVSQSPSNKVTEKGKDVELRCDPISGHTALYWYRQSLGQGLEFLIYFQGNSAPDKSGLPSDRFSAERTGGSVSTLTIQRTQQEDSAVYLCASSAYNEQFFGPGTRLTVL.